Given below is one T cell receptor beta chain in context. Antigen specificity is unknown. This record belongs to a study of blood T cells in healthy people across ages. For the second PCR, which ran for 7 to 11 cycles, a sample-barcoded 5' primer and a J-beta primer mix were used. TCRdb re-analysed the 5' RACE reads in MiXCR, keeping a single row per CDR3 protein. The table records about 570,000 distinct CDR3 sequences, 25% to 30% of them present only once. Study-level results: Considered underestimates were the diversity estimates obtained from one million T cells. Roughly linear declines in TCR beta diversity per million T cells occurred with age. Versus aged donors, long-lived donors had higher diversity and more naive CD4+ cells.

V lost 6 bases and J lost 0; bases outside the gene matches: 8. Germline V CDR1 and CDR2: DFQATT, SNEGSKA (reference sequence). CDR3 length: 14 residues. Source material: blood. The J gene is TRBJ2-7, the V gene TRBV20-1, with 7 bases aligning to TRBD1. The source is a woman between 70 and 85 years old in good health. The CDR3 sequence: CSASGQASSYEQYF. In DNA, the CDR3 is TGCAGTGCCAGCGGACAGGCGAGCTCCTACGAGCAGTACTTC.